The next 21 T cell receptor beta chains were all read from a single sample in a study of OX40 agonist ivuxolimab in advanced cancers. Sequenced by immunoSEQ multiplex PCR; TCRdb stores in-frame clones only, minus some. The profile shows fewer than 85,000 clones, roughly 87% of them singletons. The sample in question was CD4+ or CD8+ T cells sorted from blood, obtained in a trial of the OX40 agonist ivuxolimab. These receptors all stem from an adult with an advanced solid tumor such as melanoma, head and neck, liver or kidney cancer.

This clone was observed a single time. The rearrangement uses TRBV28 and TRBJ2-5; 7 bases line up with TRBD2. The J call is in doubt because the DNA end fits TRBJ2-7 better. The CDR3 length is 14 residues. The germline V gene has CDR1 MDHEN and CDR2 SYDVKM. CDR3 sequence reads: CATEAGRTSYEQYF. The DNA of the CDR3 is TGTGCCACCGAAGCGGGACGGACCTCCTACGAGCAGTACTTC.

This chain joins TRBV19 and TRBJ1-5; D is unclear. This CDR3 has 16 amino acids. Germline loops: CDR1 LNHDA, CDR2 SQIVND (reference sequence). V shed 7 bases and J shed 2 bases, with 18 bases lying between them. In DNA, the CDR3 is TGTGCCAGTACCTCTCCATCGGTTTTTGGCAATCAGCCCCAGCATTTT. Amino acids: CASTSPSVFGNQPQHF.

J is TRBJ1-1 and V is TRBV12-5, with TRBD1 as a possible D gene (5 bases). V shed 5 bases and J shed 1 base, with 11 bases lying between them. The V gene's germline CDR1 is LGHNT and CDR2 FRNRAP. The CDR3 spans 14 residues. The CDR3 DNA reads TGTGCTAGTGGTCCCCACCAGGGGAACACTGAAGCTTTCTTT. It yields the protein CASGPHQGNTEAFF.

The chain is built from TRBV6-1 and TRBJ1-1; D is possibly TRBD1 (6 bases). Trimming took off 9 bases at V and 5 bases at J, with 16 bases between the two ends. This CDR3 has 13 residues. Germline loops: CDR1 MNHNS, CDR2 SASEGT. CDR3 amino acids: CASQLKGGTEAFF. In DNA form, the CDR3 reads TGTGCCAGTCAACTAAAAGGGGGGACTGAAGCTTTCTTT.

This clone was counted once. The CDR3 region is CASSRGLAGTSTDTQYF. CDR3 coding DNA: TGTGCCAGCAGCCGGGGACTAGCGGGGACTAGCACAGATACGCAGTATTTT. The chain employs TRBV28 and TRBJ2-3; 13 nucleotides align to TRBD2. CDR1 MDHEN and CDR2 SYDVKM come from the germline V gene. Germline trimming cut 6 bases from V and 0 bases from J; bases unmatched to any gene: 6. The CDR3 runs to 17 residues.

The chain is built from TRBV11-3 and TRBJ2-1; 8 bases map to TRBD2. This CDR3 comprises 16 residues. J gave up 3 bases and V 1 base, and 5 bases lay outside the gene matches. The V gene's germline CDR1 is SGHNT and CDR2 YENEEA. The CDR3 loop reads CASSLAGGDLYNEQFF. The CDR3 DNA follows: TGTGCCAGCAGCTTAGCCGGGGGGGACCTCTACAATGAGCAGTTCTTC.

This clone was recorded only once. This sequence joins TRBV6-9 and TRBJ2-7; 9 nucleotides agree with TRBD1. The CDR3 has 13 residues. The germline gives CDR1 MNHGY, CDR2 SVAAGI. Unmatched junction bases numbered 9, after V lost 10 bases and J lost 5 bases. DNA of the CDR3: TGTGCCACCTCGGACAGGGGTAGGAACGAGCAGTACTTC. Translation gives CATSDRGRNEQYF.

V and J are TRBV29-1 and TRBJ2-7; a weak D match, TRBD2 (5 bases). The germline V and J ends were trimmed by 4 bases and 1 base, with 11 bases remaining between them. The V gene's germline CDR1 is SQVTM and CDR2 ANQGSEA. This CDR3 contains 13 residues. CDR3 residues: CSVATRLSYEQYF. Written as DNA, the CDR3 is TGCAGCGTTGCTACTAGACTATCCTACGAGCAGTACTTC.

This chain links TRBV15 with TRBJ2-5; D not resolved. This CDR3 is built from 15 residues. V was trimmed by 4 bases and J by 2 bases, leaving 14 bases between them. Germline V gene sequence: CDR1 LNHNV, CDR2 YYDKDF (reference sequence). CDR3 bases: TGTGCCACCAGCACGCACTACGGAGTTCAAGAGACCCAGTACTTC. Its protein is CATSTHYGVQETQYF. The full variable domain, its missing parts supplied by reference TRBV15 and TRBJ2-5, is DAMVIQNPRYQVTQFGKPVTLSCSQTLNHNVMYWYQQKSSQAPKLLFHYYDKDFNNEADTPDNFQSRRPNTSFCFLDIRSPGLGDTAMYLCATSTHYGVQETQYFGPGTRLLVL.

The gene calls are TRBV4-1 and TRBJ2-1, with D maybe TRBD2 (8 bases). V was pared by 7 bases and J by 3 bases, with 28 bases between. This CDR3 region has 19 residues. Germline-derived CDR1 and CDR2 are MGHRA and YSYEKL. The CDR3 DNA follows: TGCGCCAGCATGGACAGGCCCCAAACTAGCGGAGGTGGCTACAATGAGCAGTTCTTC. Its translation is CASMDRPQTSGGGYNEQFF.

The genes are TRBV10-3 and TRBJ1-5, with D perhaps matching TRBD1 (6 bases). Germline CDR1 ENHRY, CDR2 SYGVKD. This CDR3 contains 16 residues. V dropped 4 bases and J dropped 2 bases, with 15 bases sitting between them. CDR3 in DNA: TGTGCCATCAGTGGAGGGGGTGAACGGGGCAATCAGCCCCAGCATTTT. Amino acids: CAISGGGERGNQPQHF.

This chain uses TRBV7-6 with TRBJ2-7; TRBD2 might be the D (6 bases). The CDR3 extends over 14 amino acids. Germline V CDR1 and CDR2: SGHVS, FNYEAQ. V was cut by 1 base and J by 4 bases, with 11 bases left in between. CDR3 in amino acids: CASSLGGEAYEQYF. In DNA, the CDR3 is TGTGCCAGCAGCTTAGGTGGGGAGGCATACGAGCAGTACTTC.

The rearrangement uses TRBV18 and TRBJ1-5, with 9 bases matching TRBD1. Losses at the gene ends were 4 bases for V and 4 bases for J; bases not matched to a gene: 11. The CDR3 runs 17 residues. Per germline, CDR1 KGHSH and CDR2 LQKENI. The CDR3 spells CASSRAMTGTGNQPQHF. The CDR3 coding sequence is TGTGCCAGCTCACGAGCGATGACCGGGACAGGGAATCAGCCCCAGCATTTT.

J is TRBJ2-2 and V is TRBV14; D call uncertain. V gave up 0 bases and J gave up 6 bases, with 17 bases separating them. This CDR3 spans 17 amino acids. From germline, CDR1 is SGHDN and CDR2 FVKESK. The CDR3 DNA follows: TGTGCCAGCAGCCAAGAAGAGGTCAGGAAAGGCGCCGGGGAGCTGTTTTTT. Protein product: CASSQEEVRKGAGELFF.

V usage is TRBV5-1 and J usage is TRBJ2-1, with D perhaps matching TRBD2 (6 bases). This CDR3 comprises 14 residues. CDR1 SGHRS and CDR2 YFSETQ come from the germline V gene. The germline V and J ends were trimmed by 0 bases and 6 bases, with 10 bases remaining between them. CDR3 DNA: TGCGCCAGCAGCTTGGGGACTACTGCCAATGAGCAGTTCTTC. It specifies CASSLGTTANEQFF.

This clone occurred once. This sequence joins TRBV27 and TRBJ2-2, with a tentative D call TRBD2 (5 bases). This CDR3 contains 14 residues. Per germline, CDR1 MNHEY and CDR2 SMNVEV (reference sequence). The V end lost 5 bases, the J end lost 4 bases, and 11 bases lay between the germline ends. Here the CDR3 reads CASSPRVLTGELFF. The CDR3 region has the DNA TGTGCCAGCAGTCCGAGGGTACTCACCGGGGAGCTGTTTTTT.

This rearrangement joins TRBV7-3 to TRBJ1-2; D is undetermined. The CDR3 has 13 residues. Germline-derived CDR1 and CDR2 are SGHTA and FQGTGA. The germline V and J ends were trimmed by 0 bases and 5 bases, with 7 bases remaining between them. CDR3 coding DNA: TGTGCCAGCAGCTTAACAGGGCTATATGGCTACACCTTC. This translates into CASSLTGLYGYTF.

The rearrangement links TRBV5-8 to TRBJ1-1; D is uncertain. Trimming took off 1 base at V and 4 bases at J, with 14 bases between the two ends. The CDR3 has 15 amino acids. Germline V gene sequence: CDR1 SGHTS, CDR2 YDEGEE. Here the CDR3 reads CASSLNPIGGTEAFF. The CDR3 nucleotides are TGTGCCAGCAGCTTGAACCCAATCGGTGGCACTGAAGCTTTCTTT.

The chain carries TRBV11-2 and TRBJ1-1; D not resolved. The CDR3 consists of 13 residues. Germline loops: CDR1 SGHAT, CDR2 FQNNGV. V dropped 4 bases and J dropped 3 bases, with 9 bases sitting between them. The CDR3 here is CASSSRADTEAFF. The CDR3 DNA reads as TGTGCCAGCAGCTCTAGGGCAGACACTGAAGCTTTCTTT.

The gene calls are TRBV7-2 and TRBJ2-4; D might be TRBD1 or TRBD2, each matching 6 bases. The CDR3 is 14 amino acids. Trimming removed 5 bases at V and 9 bases at J, with 17 bases between. CDR1 and CDR2 (germline): SGHTA, FQGNSA. CDR3 bases: TGTGCCAGCAGCAAGGGGGGTAGCGAAGTCATTCAGTACTTC. Its translation: CASSKGGSEVIQYF.

V gene TRBV5-1 combines with J gene TRBJ2-2, with 8 bases matching TRBD2. The CDR3 runs 16 residues. Per the germline V gene, CDR1 is SGHRS and CDR2 is YFSETQ. Unmatched junction bases numbered 16, after V lost 9 bases and J lost 6 bases. CDR3 amino acids: CATCMLGLGLPGELFF. In DNA, the CDR3 is TGCGCCACCTGTATGCTGGGACTAGGCCTTCCCGGGGAGCTGTTTTTT. The entire variable domain, with the rest obtained from reference TRBV5-1 and TRBJ2-2, is as follows: KAGVTQTPRYLIKTRGQQVTLSCSPISGHRSVSWYQQTPGQGLQFLFEYFSETQRNKGNFPGRFSGRQFSNSRSEMNVSTLELGDSALYLCATCMLGLGLPGELFFGEGSRLTVL.